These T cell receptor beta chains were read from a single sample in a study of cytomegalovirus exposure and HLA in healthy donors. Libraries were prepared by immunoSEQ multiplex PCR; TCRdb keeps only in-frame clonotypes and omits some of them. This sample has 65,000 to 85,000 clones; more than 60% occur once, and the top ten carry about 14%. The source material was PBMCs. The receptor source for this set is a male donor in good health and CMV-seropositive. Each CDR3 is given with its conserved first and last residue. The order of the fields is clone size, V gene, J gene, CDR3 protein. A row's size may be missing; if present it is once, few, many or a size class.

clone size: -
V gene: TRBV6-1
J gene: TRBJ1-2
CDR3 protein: CASRGQSGYTF

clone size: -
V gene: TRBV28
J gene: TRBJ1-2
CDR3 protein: CASSLLLGQGAGGVNYGYTF

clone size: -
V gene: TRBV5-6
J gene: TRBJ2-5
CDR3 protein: CASSFPGLAAQETQYF

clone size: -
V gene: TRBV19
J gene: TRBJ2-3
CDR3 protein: CASSIDASGRPPADTQYF

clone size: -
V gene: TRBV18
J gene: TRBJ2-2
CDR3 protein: CASSPTLAGESGELFF

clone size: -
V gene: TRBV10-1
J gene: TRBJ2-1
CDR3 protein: CASSLGTSGNNEQFF

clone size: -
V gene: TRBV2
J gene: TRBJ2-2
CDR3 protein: CASSTFSGSTGELFF

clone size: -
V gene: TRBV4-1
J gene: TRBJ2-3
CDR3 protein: CASSQDLKLAGGDTQYF

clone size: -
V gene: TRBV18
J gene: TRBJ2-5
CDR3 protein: CASSPRDIRETQYF

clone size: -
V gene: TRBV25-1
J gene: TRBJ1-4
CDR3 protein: CASTGTVGNEKLFF

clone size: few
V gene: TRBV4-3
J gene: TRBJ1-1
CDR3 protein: CASSQDGQGWSTEAFF

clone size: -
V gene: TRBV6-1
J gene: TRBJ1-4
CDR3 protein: CASSEVLGTGAEKLFF

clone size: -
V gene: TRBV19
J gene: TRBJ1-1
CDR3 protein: CASKQNTEAFF

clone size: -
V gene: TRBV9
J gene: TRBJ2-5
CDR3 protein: CASSGGHRDRGETQYF

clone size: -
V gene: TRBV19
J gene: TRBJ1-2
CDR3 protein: CASSFLRTGDGYTF

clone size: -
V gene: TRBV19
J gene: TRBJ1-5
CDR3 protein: CASKRAGNQPQHF

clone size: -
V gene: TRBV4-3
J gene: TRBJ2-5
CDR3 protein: CASSHLAGSGETQYF

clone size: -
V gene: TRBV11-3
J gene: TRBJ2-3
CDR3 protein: CASSDDSPTDTQYF

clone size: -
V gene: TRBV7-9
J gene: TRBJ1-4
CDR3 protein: CASSDPGQTLFEKLFF

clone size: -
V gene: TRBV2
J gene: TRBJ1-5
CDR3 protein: CASNGAGTVSNQPQHF

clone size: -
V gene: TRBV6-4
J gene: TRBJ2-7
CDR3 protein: CASSVLPGYNYEQYF

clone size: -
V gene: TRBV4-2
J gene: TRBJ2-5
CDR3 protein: CASSQVGSAQETQYF

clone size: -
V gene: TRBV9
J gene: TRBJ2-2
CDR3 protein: CASSVGTSGAELFF

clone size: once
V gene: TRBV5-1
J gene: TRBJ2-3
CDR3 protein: CASSLGVSRLVDTQYF

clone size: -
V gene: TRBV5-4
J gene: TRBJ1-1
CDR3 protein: CASSWTPNTEAFF

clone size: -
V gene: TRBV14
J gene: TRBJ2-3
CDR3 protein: CASSQDISADTQYF

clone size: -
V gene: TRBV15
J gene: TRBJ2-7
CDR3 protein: CATSRDRQAGAYEQYF

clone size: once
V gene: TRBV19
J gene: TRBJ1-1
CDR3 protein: CASRQPPGEAFF

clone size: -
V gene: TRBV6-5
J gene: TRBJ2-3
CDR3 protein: CASSYSPEADTQYF